Shown below are 21 T cell receptor beta chains from a single sample sequenced in a study of T cells in Graves' hyperthyroidism and ophthalmopathy. There were TCR beta CDR3 regions amplified from RNA transcripts. RT-PCR in the first round (using the HTBI primer set) targeted the TCR CDR3. TCRdb independently ran MiXCR on the multiplex PCR reads; one entry per CDR3 protein. The table includes nearly 600,000 distinct CDR3 sequences, 11% to 15% detected once. Sequenced: blood. Receptor source: a woman aged 30 to 39 with Graves' hyperthyroidism that later progressed to Graves' ophthalmopathy.

This rearrangement joins TRBV20-1 to TRBJ1-2, with TRBD1 matching over 9 bases. With 3 bases clipped from V and 2 bases from J, the junction kept 4 bases outside the gene matches. CDR3 length equals 14 residues. Germline CDR1 DFQATT, CDR2 SNEGSKA (reference sequence). The CDR3 coding sequence is TGCAGTGCTAGTCACGGGACAGGGAACTATGGCTACACCTTC. Its protein is CSASHGTGNYGYTF.

As to this clonotype: A much larger clone differs from this one at a single base, so this may be a read error. CDR3 DNA: TGCAGTGCCCTTGTAGCCACAGATACGCAGTATTTT. This translates into CSALVATDTQYF. The gene calls are TRBV20-1 and TRBJ2-3; D gene ambiguous. Trimming shortened V by 6 bases and J by 2 bases, and 9 bases separated the two germline ends. CDR3 length: 12 amino acids. The germline gives CDR1 DFQATT, CDR2 SNEGSKA (reference sequence).

Ten or more counts support this clonotype. The gene calls are TRBV28 and TRBJ2-7; 10 nucleotides match TRBD1. The germline V gene encodes CDR1 MDHEN and CDR2 SYDVKM. The CDR3 sequence is 14 residues long. V shed 4 bases and J 5 bases; nucleotides not matched to a gene: 5. The CDR3 DNA reads as TGTGCCAGCAGTTCCGGGACAGGGGAAGACGAGCAGTACTTC. Protein sequence: CASSSGTGEDEQYF.

This clonotype was recorded at least ten times. This chain joins TRBV27 and TRBJ2-2, with 7 bases matching TRBD1. The CDR3 length is 15 residues. V trimming: 3 bases; J trimming: 6 bases; junction bases outside the gene matches: 7. The germline gives CDR1 MNHEY, CDR2 SMNVEV (reference sequence). The CDR3 DNA is TGTGCCAGCAGTTTGACAGGGAATCGGGCCGGGGAGCTGTTTTTT. Amino acids: CASSLTGNRAGELFF.

The sample holds many counts of this clonotype. V and J are TRBV28 and TRBJ1-5; D might be TRBD1 (6 bases). V shed 6 bases and J shed 3 bases, with 12 bases lying between them. This CDR3 is 14 amino acids long. The germline CDR1 and CDR2 sequences are MDHEN and SYDVKM. The CDR3 spells CASRGRGDNQPQHF. Written as DNA, the CDR3 is TGTGCCAGCAGGGGGAGGGGGGACAATCAGCCCCAGCATTTT. The variable domain in full, completed from reference TRBV28 and TRBJ1-5, reads DVKVTQSSRYLVKRTGEKVFLECVQDMDHENMFWYRQDPGLGLRLIYFSYDVKMKEKGDIPEGYSVSREKKERFSLILESASTNQTSMYLCASRGRGDNQPQHFGDGTRLSIL.

Details on this clonotype: A read error may explain this, as a much larger clone is one base away. The chain couples TRBV5-6 to TRBJ1-5; D ambiguous. There are 17 residues in the CDR3. The germline V and J ends were trimmed by 1 base and 0 bases, with 14 bases remaining between them. The V gene's germline CDR1 is SGHDT and CDR2 YYEEEE. CDR3 sequence: CASSLTSVSNSNQPQHF. The DNA of the CDR3 is TGTGCCAGCAGCTTGACATCAGTGTCGAATAGCAATCAGCCCCAGCATTTT.

This clonotype was detected many times. This chain connects TRBV20-1 to TRBJ2-3; D perhaps matches TRBD1 (5 bases). Germline assignment: CDR1 DFQATT and CDR2 SNEGSKA (reference sequence). V lost 1 base, J lost 6 bases, and 8 bases lay in between. The CDR3 is 12 residues long. CDR3 DNA sequence: TGCAGTGCTAGAGTGGGGCTGGATACGCAGTATTTT. Translating gives CSARVGLDTQYF.

This clonotype was seen repeatedly, ten times or more. This chain links TRBV6-1 with TRBJ2-3; tentative D call: TRBD2 (5 bases). Germline CDR1 reads MNHNS; CDR2 reads SASEGT. Trimming took 7 bases from V and 1 from J, leaving 12 bases between them. The CDR3 consists of 14 residues. The CDR3 is CASTERWGTDTQYF. The DNA for the CDR3 is TGTGCCAGCACCGAGCGGTGGGGCACAGATACGCAGTATTTT.

Many counts were recorded for this clonotype. The chain uses TRBV7-8 and TRBJ1-2; D is uncertain. With 2 bases removed from V and 4 bases from J, the gap between germline ends came to 14 bases. CDR1 and CDR2 (germline): SGHVS, FQNEAQ. The CDR3 runs to 15 residues. The CDR3: CASSLRRAPPYGYTF. For the CDR3, the DNA is TGTGCCAGCAGCTTACGGCGGGCCCCCCCCTATGGCTACACCTTC.

This clonotype was seen a handful of times. The chain is built from TRBV5-1 and TRBJ2-7; D uncertain. The CDR3 extends over 13 amino acids. Trimming stripped 4 bases from V and 4 bases from J, with 12 bases between. Germline values: CDR1 SGHRS, CDR2 YFSETQ. This CDR3 reads CASSPSELYEQYF. The CDR3 DNA reads TGCGCCAGCAGCCCCTCGGAACTATACGAGCAGTACTTC.

This clonotype was picked up a small number of times. The chain has TRBV30 and TRBJ2-1; a possible D gene is TRBD2 (5 bases). Trimming cost V 2 bases and J 10 bases, with 9 bases left between them. Germline-derived CDR1 and CDR2 are GTSNPN and SVGIG (reference sequence). There are 11 residues in the CDR3. The CDR3 nucleotides are TGTGCCTGGAGTCGGGAAAGGGAGCAGTTCTTC. As protein: CAWSREREQFF.

In this sample, this clonotype turned up a few times. The chain uses TRBV7-9 and TRBJ1-2; possibly TRBD1 for D (5 bases). This CDR3 contains 13 residues. Per germline, CDR1 SEHNR and CDR2 FQNEAQ (reference sequence). The V gene lost 5 bases and the J gene lost 13 bases, with 20 bases spanning the gap. The CDR3 protein is CASSLPSGRASTF. The DNA for the CDR3 is TGTGCCAGCAGCCTCCCGTCGGGACGAGCTTCCACCTTC.

This clonotype was counted many times. The chain links TRBV7-2 to TRBJ2-1; 13 bases map to TRBD2. The CDR3 contains 15 residues. The V gene end was trimmed by 3 bases and the J gene end by 9 bases; junction bases not matched to a gene: 5. Germline lookup yields CDR1 SGHTA and CDR2 FQGNSA. As DNA, the CDR3 is TGTGCCAGCAGCTTTACTACTAGCGGGAGGGGTGAGCAGTTCTTC. It specifies CASSFTTSGRGEQFF.

V usage is TRBV7-9 and J usage is TRBJ2-2, with 7 nucleotides matching TRBD2. J was trimmed by 7 bases and V by 3 bases; bases with no gene match: 8. Germline values: CDR1 SEHNR, CDR2 FQNEAQ (reference sequence). This CDR3 is built from 15 residues. The CDR3 loop reads CASSFGLVNSGELFF. The CDR3 nucleotides are TGTGCCAGCAGCTTTGGACTAGTGAATAGCGGGGAGCTGTTTTTT.

In its sample, this clonotype was seen many times. V usage is TRBV3-1 and J usage is TRBJ1-2; TRBD1 might be the D (5 bases). CDR3 size: 12 residues. Trimming stripped 3 bases from V and 8 bases from J, with 10 bases between. CDR1 and CDR2 from the germline V gene are LGHDT and YNNKEL (reference sequence). CDR3 region: CASSQGRRGYTF. In nucleotides, the CDR3 is TGTGCCAGCAGCCAGGGACGCAGGGGCTACACCTTC. Full variable domain (remainder filled in from reference TRBV3-1 and TRBJ1-2): DTAVSQTPKYLVTQMGNDKSIKCEQNLGHDTMYWYKQDSKKFLKIMFSYNNKELIINETVPNRFSPKSPDKAHLNLHINSLELGDSAVYFCASSQGRRGYTFGSGTRLTVV.

This clonotype has ten or more counts. The V gene is TRBV2, the J gene TRBJ2-7; TRBD2 matches 14 bases. There are 14 residues in the CDR3. Germline assignment: CDR1 SNHLY and CDR2 FYNNEI. The ends lost 7 bases at V and 6 bases at J; junction bases unmatched: 5. Here the CDR3 reads CASTPGLAGAEQYF. In DNA, the CDR3 is TGTGCCAGCACCCCGGGACTAGCGGGAGCCGAGCAGTACTTC.

Worth noting for this clonotype: A read error may account for a junction end that differs from germline. The chain employs TRBV2 and TRBJ1-5; 7 positions agree with TRBD1. This CDR3 comprises 17 residues. Germline V gene data show CDR1 as SNHLY and CDR2 as FYNNEI. This CDR3 reads CASRMTGIHQSNQTQHF. The CDR3 region has the DNA TGTGCCAGCAGGATGACAGGGATCCACCAGAGCAATCAGACCCAGCATTTT.

The table lists this clonotype with many counts. This sequence joins TRBV20-1 and TRBJ1-2; 8 bases agree with TRBD1. V was pared by 1 base and J by 5 bases, with 3 bases of the junction left unmatched. This CDR3 region has 13 residues. CDR1 is DFQATT, CDR2 SNEGSKA, per germline (reference sequence). CDR3 in DNA: TGCAGTGCTAGAGTACAGGGGGAATATGGCTACACCTTC. Translation: CSARVQGEYGYTF.

This clonotype was seen many times. The CDR3, as DNA: TGCAGTGCCGGGGAGGGGGAGCAGTTCTTC. As protein: CSAGEGEQFF. V is TRBV20-1 and J is TRBJ2-1; 7 nucleotides match TRBD2. The CDR3 extends over 10 amino acids. CDR1 DFQATT and CDR2 SNEGSKA come from the germline V gene (reference sequence). V lost 6 bases, J lost 10 bases, and 3 bases stayed unmatched.

On this clonotype itself: A read error may explain this, as a much larger clone is one base away. The V and J genes are TRBV30 and TRBJ2-2, with D possibly matching TRBD2 (5 bases). The CDR3 is made up of 11 amino acids. Germline values: CDR1 GTSNPN, CDR2 SVGIG (reference sequence). The CDR3 here is CAWSVVGEPFF. The CDR3 nucleotides are TGTGCCTGGAGTGTCGTCGGGGAGCCGTTTTTT. The whole variable domain, remainder taken from reference TRBV30 and TRBJ2-2, is SQTIHQWPATLVQPVGSPLSLECTVEGTSNPNLYWYRQAAGRGLQLLFYSVGIGQISSEVPQNLSASRPQDRQFILSSKKLLLSDSGFYLCAWSVVGEPFFGEGSRLTVL.

This clonotype was detected many times. This chain links TRBV19 with TRBJ2-3; the D is unclear. The V and J ends lost 7 bases and 2 bases respectively, with 16 bases between them. Germline CDR1 and CDR2: LNHDA and SQIVND (reference sequence). The CDR3 contains 15 residues. The CDR3 loop is CASTSYVGFTDTQYF. The CDR3, as DNA: TGTGCCAGTACCTCTTACGTGGGGTTCACAGATACGCAGTATTTT.